These T cell receptor beta chains were read from a single sample in a study of T cells after yellow fever vaccination. TCRdb independently ran MiXCR on the 5' RACE reads; one entry per CDR3 protein. The data show 450,000 to 600,000 distinct CDR3 sequences, with about 14% seen just once and more than 13% held by the top ten. Source: PBMCs, taken on the day of the yellow fever booster vaccination. These receptor sequences come from a man aged 30-40 years who received the YFV17D yellow fever vaccine. CDR3s include the opening cysteine and the closing phenylalanine or tryptophan. A D gene is named only where the DNA matches it firmly. Clone size is shown for a subset of rows, as once, few, many or a class of expanded clone.

TRBV5-6	TRBJ2-1	-	-	TGTGCCAGCAGCGAGCCTAGCGCCCGCTCCTACAATGAGCAGTTCTTC	CASSEPSARSYNEQFF
TRBV10-3	TRBJ2-1	-	-	TGTGCCATCAGTGACGCTAGTGTTGAGCAGTTCTTC	CAISDASVEQFF
TRBV7-6	TRBJ2-5	few	TRBD2	TGTGCCAGCAGCCCGGGACTACAACAAGAGACCCAGTACTTC	CASSPGLQQETQYF
TRBV12-3/TRBV12-4	TRBJ2-6	-	-	TGTGCCAGCACCCCGGGGCTGGTCGCCAACGTCCTGACTTTC	CASTPGLVANVLTF
TRBV7-6	TRBJ2-5	few	-	TGTGCCAGCAGCAGAGGCCGGGACGAAGAGACCCAGTACTTC	CASSRGRDEETQYF
TRBV3-1	TRBJ2-7	many	TRBD1	TGTGCCAGCAGCCCGACAGGGGCCGAGCAGTACTTC	CASSPTGAEQYF
TRBV7-2	TRBJ1-5	-	-	TGTGCCAGCAGCCTCGCGGCGTCCCAACAGCCCCAGCATTTT	CASSLAASQQPQHF
TRBV25-1	TRBJ2-7	-	-	TGTGCCAGCAGTGAATCCTCAACTGCTCCCTACGAGCAGTACTTC	CASSESSTAPYEQYF
TRBV29-1	TRBJ2-5	many	TRBD1	TGCAGCGCGACGACTGGACAGGGGGGGACCCAGTACTTC	CSATTGQGGTQYF
TRBV7-8	TRBJ2-1	-	TRBD2	TGTGCCAGTGTTGGGGGGGAGGGCCTCTACAATGAGCAGTTCTTC	CASVGGEGLYNEQFF
TRBV20-1	TRBJ2-4	many	-	TGCAGTGCTAGAGACCCCCCGATTCAGTACTTC	CSARDPPIQYF
TRBV12-3/TRBV12-4	TRBJ2-3	few	-	TGTGCCAGCAGCCCGACTGGCGGACTCGGTACGCAGTATTTT	CASSPTGGLGTQYF
TRBV6-6	TRBJ2-1	few	-	TGTGCCAGCAGCTGGGACCATGAGCAGTTCTTC	CASSWDHEQFF
TRBV7-2	TRBJ1-2	few	-	TGTGCCAGCAGCCCCCCTACGGCAGGTTTAGACACCTTC	CASSPPTAGLDTF
TRBV6-2/TRBV6-3	TRBJ1-1	few	-	TGTGCCAGCAGTTATCCAGTCATGAACACTGAAGCTTTCTTT	CASSYPVMNTEAFF
TRBV21-1	TRBJ2-3	-	-	TGTGCCAGCCCCAGCGAGAATACGCAGTATTTT	CASPSENTQYF